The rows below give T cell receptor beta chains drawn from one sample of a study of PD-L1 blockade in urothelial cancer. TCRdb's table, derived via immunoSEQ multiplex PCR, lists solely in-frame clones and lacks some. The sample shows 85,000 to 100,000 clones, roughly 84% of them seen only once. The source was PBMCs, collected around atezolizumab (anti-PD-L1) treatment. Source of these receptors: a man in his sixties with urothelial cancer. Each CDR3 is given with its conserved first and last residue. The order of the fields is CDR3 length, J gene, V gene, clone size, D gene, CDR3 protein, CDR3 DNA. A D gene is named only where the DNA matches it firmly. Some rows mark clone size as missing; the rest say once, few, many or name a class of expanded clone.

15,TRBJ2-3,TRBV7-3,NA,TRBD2,CASSLAGGSTDTQYF,TGTGCCAGCAGTTTAGCGGGAGGGAGCACAGATACGCAGTATTTT
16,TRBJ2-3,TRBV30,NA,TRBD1,CAWSSYQGARTDTQYF,TGTGCCTGGAGCAGCTACCAGGGGGCGCGGACAGATACGCAGTATTTT
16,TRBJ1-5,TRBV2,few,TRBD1,CASSLQDRGSNQPQHF,TGTGCCAGCAGTCTCCAAGACAGGGGAAGCAATCAGCCCCAGCATTTT
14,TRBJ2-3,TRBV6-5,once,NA,CASSYGGSADTQYF,TGTGCCAGCAGTTACGGTGGGAGTGCAGATACGCAGTATTTT
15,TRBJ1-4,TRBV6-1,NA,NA,CASSGRLLTNEKLFF,TGTGCCAGCAGTGGCCGACTTCTAACTAATGAAAAACTGTTTTTT
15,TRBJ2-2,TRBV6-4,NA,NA,CASSDSNGGPGELFF,TGTGCCAGCAGTGACTCGAACGGGGGGCCCGGGGAGCTGTTTTTT
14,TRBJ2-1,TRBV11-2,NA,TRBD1,CASSFWTGQGEQFF,TGTGCCAGCAGCTTCTGGACAGGCCAGGGTGAGCAGTTCTTC
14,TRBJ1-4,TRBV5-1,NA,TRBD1,CASSSGTGSEKLFF,TGCGCCAGCAGCTCCGGGACAGGTAGTGAAAAACTGTTTTTT
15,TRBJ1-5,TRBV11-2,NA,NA,CASSLGGRDNQPQHF,TGTGCCAGCAGCTTAGGGGGCAGGGACAATCAGCCCCAGCATTTT
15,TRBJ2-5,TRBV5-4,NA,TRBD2,CASSSPGLAGETQYF,TGTGCCAGCAGCTCTCCGGGACTAGCGGGAGAGACCCAGTACTTC
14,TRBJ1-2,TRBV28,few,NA,CASSSPPGDYGYTF,TGTGCCAGCAGTTCCCCCCCGGGGGACTATGGCTACACCTTC
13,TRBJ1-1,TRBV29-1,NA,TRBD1,CSVYRGQGTEAFF,TGCAGCGTCTACAGGGGGCAGGGAACTGAAGCTTTCTTT
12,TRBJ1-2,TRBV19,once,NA,CASRLVSGGYTF,TGTGCCAGTAGACTGGTTTCGGGGGGCTACACCTTC
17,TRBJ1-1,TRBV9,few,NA,CASSVFDQGGLSTEAFF,TGTGCCAGCAGCGTATTTGACCAGGGAGGCTTAAGCACTGAAGCTTTCTTT
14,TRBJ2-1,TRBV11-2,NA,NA,CASSPGLSVNEQFF,TGTGCCAGCAGCCCGGGACTTAGCGTGAATGAGCAGTTCTTC
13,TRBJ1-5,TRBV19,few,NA,CASAFDSRQPQHF,TGTGCCAGCGCATTCGACTCCCGTCAGCCCCAGCATTTT
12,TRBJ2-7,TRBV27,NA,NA,CASSGQGHEQYF,TGTGCCAGCAGTGGGCAGGGCCACGAGCAGTACTTC
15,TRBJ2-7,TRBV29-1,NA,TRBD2,CSVGIGTSGSYEQYF,TGCAGCGTTGGAATCGGGACTAGCGGGAGCTACGAGCAGTACTTC
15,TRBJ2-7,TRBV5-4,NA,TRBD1,CASSLYGQGNYEQYF,TGTGCCAGCAGCTTGTACGGACAGGGTAACTACGAGCAGTACTTC
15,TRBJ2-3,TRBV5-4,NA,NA,CASSLGGRGGDTQYF,TGTGCCAGCAGCTTGGGAGGGCGAGGAGGAGATACGCAGTATTTT
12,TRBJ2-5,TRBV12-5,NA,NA,CARNRVQETQYF,TGTGCTAGAAACAGAGTCCAAGAGACCCAGTACTTC
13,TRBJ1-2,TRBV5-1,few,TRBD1,CASSFTGGYGYTF,TGCGCCAGCAGCTTTACAGGGGGCTATGGCTACACCTTC
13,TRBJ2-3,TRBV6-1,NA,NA,CASSESRGGTQYF,TGTGCCAGCAGTGAGAGTCGGGGTGGCACGCAGTATTTT
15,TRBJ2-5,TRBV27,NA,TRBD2,CASSLYGGRLETQYF,TGTGCCAGCAGTTTATACGGGGGGAGGTTAGAGACCCAGTACTTC
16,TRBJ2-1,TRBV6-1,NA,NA,CASSEAPGQWGYEQFF,TGTGCCAGCAGTGAAGCTCCGGGACAATGGGGCTATGAGCAGTTCTTC
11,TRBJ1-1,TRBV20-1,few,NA,CSASRNTEAFF,TGCAGTGCTAGTAGGAACACTGAAGCTTTCTTT
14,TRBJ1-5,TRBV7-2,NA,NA,CASSLVYGNQPQHF,TGTGCCAGCAGCTTAGTCTACGGCAATCAGCCCCAGCATTTT
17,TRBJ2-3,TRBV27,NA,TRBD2,CASSLSYTSGDTDTQYF,TGTGCCAGCAGTTTATCTTATACTAGCGGGGACACAGATACGCAGTATTTT
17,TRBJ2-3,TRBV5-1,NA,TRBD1,CASSYFGPGQSTDTQYF,TGCGCCAGCAGCTACTTTGGACCGGGACAGAGCACAGATACGCAGTATTTT
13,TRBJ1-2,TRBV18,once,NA,CASSPDSNYGYTF,TGTGCCAGCTCACCAGACAGTAACTATGGCTACACCTTC
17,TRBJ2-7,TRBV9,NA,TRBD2,CASSLGDSGGPPYEQYF,TGTGCCAGCAGCTTAGGGGATAGCGGGGGGCCCCCGTACGAGCAGTACTTC
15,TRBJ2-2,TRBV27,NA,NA,CASSSGLATRGELFF,TGTGCCAGCAGTTCAGGGCTAGCGACAAGGGGGGAGCTGTTTTTT
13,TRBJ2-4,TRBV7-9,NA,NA,CASSLLAKNIQYF,TGTGCCAGCAGCTTACTAGCCAAAAACATTCAGTACTTC
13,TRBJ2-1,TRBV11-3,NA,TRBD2,CASSLGLANEQFF,TGTGCCAGCAGCTTAGGACTAGCCAATGAGCAGTTCTTC
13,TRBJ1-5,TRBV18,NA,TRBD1,CASSLDRDQPQHF,TGTGCCAGCTCACTCGACAGGGATCAGCCCCAGCATTTT
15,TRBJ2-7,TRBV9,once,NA,CASSVAQGGGYEQYF,TGTGCCAGCAGCGTAGCTCAGGGGGGCGGCTACGAGCAGTACTTC
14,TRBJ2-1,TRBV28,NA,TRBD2,CASKASGSLNEQFF,TGTGCCAGCAAGGCTAGCGGGAGTTTAAATGAGCAGTTCTTC
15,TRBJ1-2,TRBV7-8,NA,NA,CASSLGLGANYGYTF,TGTGCCAGCAGCTTAGGGTTAGGGGCTAACTATGGCTACACCTTC
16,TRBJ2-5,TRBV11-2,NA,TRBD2,CASSLAAGGSQETQYF,TGTGCCAGCAGCTTAGCCGCGGGAGGTTCCCAAGAGACCCAGTACTTC
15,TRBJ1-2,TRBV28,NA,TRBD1,CASSRGTGGLDGYTF,TGTGCCAGCAGCAGAGGGACAGGGGGACTGGATGGCTACACCTTC
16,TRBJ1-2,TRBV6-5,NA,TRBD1,CASSYTGQGEYYGYTF,TGTGCCAGCAGTTACACCGGACAGGGGGAGTACTATGGCTACACCTTC
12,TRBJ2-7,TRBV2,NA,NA,CASIDRTYEQYF,TGTGCCAGCATAGACAGAACCTACGAGCAGTACTTC
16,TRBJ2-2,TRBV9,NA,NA,CASSVLNRVSTGELFF,TGTGCCAGCAGCGTACTGAACAGAGTCAGCACCGGGGAGCTGTTTTTT
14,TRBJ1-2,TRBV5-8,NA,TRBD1,CASSRGQTFYGYTF,TGTGCCAGCAGCAGGGGACAGACTTTCTATGGCTACACCTTC
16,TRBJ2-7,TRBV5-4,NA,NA,CASSLLGGGFHYEQYF,TGTGCCAGCAGCTTGTTAGGGGGAGGGTTTCACTACGAGCAGTACTTC
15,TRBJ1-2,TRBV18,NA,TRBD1,CASSPPGQINYGYTF,TGTGCCAGCTCACCACCGGGACAGATTAACTATGGCTACACCTTC
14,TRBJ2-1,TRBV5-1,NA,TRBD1,CASSFGTEYNEQFF,TGCGCCAGCAGCTTCGGGACAGAATACAATGAGCAGTTCTTC
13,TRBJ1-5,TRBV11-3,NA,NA,CASSRDQGQPQHF,TGTGCCAGCAGCCGAGACCAGGGACAGCCCCAGCATTTT
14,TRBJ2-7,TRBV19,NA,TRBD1,CASISGTGSYEQYF,TGTGCCAGTATCTCCGGGACAGGGTCCTACGAGCAGTACTTC
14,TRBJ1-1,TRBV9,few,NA,CASSGGVPSTEAFF,TGTGCCAGCAGCGGGGGGGTTCCCAGCACTGAAGCTTTCTTT
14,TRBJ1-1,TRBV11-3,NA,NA,CASSFEGLSTEAFF,TGTGCCAGCAGCTTCGAGGGCCTTTCCACTGAAGCTTTCTTT
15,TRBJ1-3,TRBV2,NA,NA,CASSLGLPSGNTIYF,TGTGCCAGCAGTTTGGGACTGCCCTCTGGAAACACCATATATTTT
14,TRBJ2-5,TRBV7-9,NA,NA,CASSSRTVQETQYF,TGTGCCAGCAGCTCCCGGACAGTACAAGAGACCCAGTACTTC
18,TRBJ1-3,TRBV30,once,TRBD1,CAWSRGAGGDLAGNTIYF,TGTGCCTGGAGCCGAGGGGCAGGGGGCGATTTGGCTGGAAACACCATATATTTT